Listed below are T cell receptor beta chains from one sample, sequenced in a study of T cells in Graves' hyperthyroidism and ophthalmopathy. In TCRdb, the multiplex PCR reads were re-called with MiXCR into one record per CDR3 protein. In the table there are approximately 620,000 distinct CDR3 sequences, around 13% of which are singletons. Sample: blood. These receptors originate from a woman younger than 45 with Graves' hyperthyroidism that later progressed to Graves' ophthalmopathy. Each CDR3 is given with its conserved first and last residue. Fields, in order: CDR3 protein, V gene, J gene.

CDR3aa: CAISESRWGESPYEQYF
v_gene: TRBV10-3
j_gene: TRBJ2-7

CDR3aa: CASTPEGQSYNEQFF
v_gene: TRBV6-2/TRBV6-3
j_gene: TRBJ2-1

CDR3aa: CASSLWDRGYSSYEQYF
v_gene: TRBV7-2
j_gene: TRBJ2-7

CDR3aa: CASSSNRNGRGGYTF
v_gene: TRBV3-1
j_gene: TRBJ1-2

CDR3aa: CASSIVGGHIAGELFF
v_gene: TRBV19
j_gene: TRBJ2-2

CDR3aa: CASSPLGGQGNEKLFF
v_gene: TRBV9
j_gene: TRBJ1-4

CDR3aa: CSAIKGLAGEVSYNEQFF
v_gene: TRBV20-1
j_gene: TRBJ2-1

CDR3aa: CASSSGRTLNQPQHF
v_gene: TRBV6-1
j_gene: TRBJ1-5

CDR3aa: CASSLGQDNSETQYF
v_gene: TRBV12-3/TRBV12-4
j_gene: TRBJ2-5

CDR3aa: CASSLGIPSSGNTIYF
v_gene: TRBV7-2
j_gene: TRBJ1-3

CDR3aa: CASSYSPRARSRNEQFF
v_gene: TRBV6-2/TRBV6-3
j_gene: TRBJ2-1

CDR3aa: CASSPSGGRSEAFF
v_gene: TRBV9
j_gene: TRBJ1-1

CDR3aa: CASSDFGGWSGGPSPRYNEQFF
v_gene: TRBV2
j_gene: TRBJ2-1

CDR3aa: CSARETGDYGYTF
v_gene: TRBV20-1
j_gene: TRBJ1-2

CDR3aa: CSAAQASGRVNIQYF
v_gene: TRBV20-1
j_gene: TRBJ2-4

CDR3aa: CASSGQSYGYTF
v_gene: TRBV11-3
j_gene: TRBJ1-2

CDR3aa: CASSLGLAREETQYF
v_gene: TRBV5-1
j_gene: TRBJ2-5

CDR3aa: CASSEATGTGSPLHF
v_gene: TRBV6-1
j_gene: TRBJ1-6

CDR3aa: CASSQGTGTIYEQYF
v_gene: TRBV7-8
j_gene: TRBJ2-7

CDR3aa: CAWGTGTSGANVLTF
v_gene: TRBV30
j_gene: TRBJ2-6

CDR3aa: CASSLESKTSGRNNEQFF
v_gene: TRBV5-1
j_gene: TRBJ2-1

CDR3aa: CSARYGQGADEQYF
v_gene: TRBV20-1
j_gene: TRBJ2-7

CDR3aa: CASSDALGTGADEQYF
v_gene: TRBV25-1
j_gene: TRBJ2-7

CDR3aa: CASSIASLQSYEQYF
v_gene: TRBV19
j_gene: TRBJ2-7

CDR3aa: CASSSRGDEKLFF
v_gene: TRBV12-3/TRBV12-4
j_gene: TRBJ1-4

CDR3aa: CSARDRRTSPSYEQYF
v_gene: TRBV20-1
j_gene: TRBJ2-7

CDR3aa: CASSFISKDTEAFF
v_gene: TRBV5-1
j_gene: TRBJ1-1

CDR3aa: CASSPPGSSYNEQFF
v_gene: TRBV18
j_gene: TRBJ2-1

CDR3aa: CASSPPIDRRIHGELFF
v_gene: TRBV12-3/TRBV12-4
j_gene: TRBJ2-2

CDR3aa: CASRDRGREQYF
v_gene: TRBV5-1
j_gene: TRBJ2-7

CDR3aa: CASSYSYTMNTEAFF
v_gene: TRBV6-5
j_gene: TRBJ1-1

CDR3aa: CASSGGTGTSGMGPYNEQFF
v_gene: TRBV6-1
j_gene: TRBJ2-1

CDR3aa: CASSRGATGEGEQYF
v_gene: TRBV19
j_gene: TRBJ2-7

CDR3aa: CASSASGDLDEQYF
v_gene: TRBV27
j_gene: TRBJ2-7

CDR3aa: CASSLRSTEAFF
v_gene: TRBV7-2
j_gene: TRBJ1-1

CDR3aa: CASNGGYEQYF
v_gene: TRBV28
j_gene: TRBJ2-7

CDR3aa: CASSLVLAGANEQFF
v_gene: TRBV5-1
j_gene: TRBJ2-1

CDR3aa: CSASYSGYQETQYF
v_gene: TRBV20-1
j_gene: TRBJ2-5

CDR3aa: CSARGGGAYEQYF
v_gene: TRBV20-1
j_gene: TRBJ2-7

CDR3aa: CASSLIPNTEAFF
v_gene: TRBV27
j_gene: TRBJ1-1

CDR3aa: CAWQTADTQYF
v_gene: TRBV30
j_gene: TRBJ2-3

CDR3aa: CASSLGARETQYF
v_gene: TRBV11-2
j_gene: TRBJ2-5

CDR3aa: CASPLEGSTSEAFF
v_gene: TRBV6-1
j_gene: TRBJ1-1

CDR3aa: CAISVDGNTEAFF
v_gene: TRBV10-3
j_gene: TRBJ1-1

CDR3aa: CSARVEVGRSPDTQYF
v_gene: TRBV20-1
j_gene: TRBJ2-3

CDR3aa: CASSINGYEAFF
v_gene: TRBV19
j_gene: TRBJ1-1

CDR3aa: CSALAGGNYNEQFF
v_gene: TRBV20-1
j_gene: TRBJ2-1

CDR3aa: CAISVGLADTGELFF
v_gene: TRBV10-3
j_gene: TRBJ2-2

CDR3aa: CSAEGLAGENPETQYF
v_gene: TRBV20-1
j_gene: TRBJ2-5

CDR3aa: CASSLYEGAINTEAFF
v_gene: TRBV27
j_gene: TRBJ1-1

CDR3aa: CASSLEGVGRVFF
v_gene: TRBV7-9
j_gene: TRBJ1-4

CDR3aa: CATRGLVTANEQFF
v_gene: TRBV6-2/TRBV6-3
j_gene: TRBJ2-1

CDR3aa: CSVMTGGYDGYTF
v_gene: TRBV29-1
j_gene: TRBJ1-2

CDR3aa: CASSLRQLSTDTQYF
v_gene: TRBV5-1
j_gene: TRBJ2-3

CDR3aa: CASSRRGLLTDTQYF
v_gene: TRBV3-1
j_gene: TRBJ2-3

CDR3aa: CASRAGYNNQPQHF
v_gene: TRBV6-2/TRBV6-3
j_gene: TRBJ1-5

CDR3aa: CASSTGLADLLEQYF
v_gene: TRBV5-1
j_gene: TRBJ2-7